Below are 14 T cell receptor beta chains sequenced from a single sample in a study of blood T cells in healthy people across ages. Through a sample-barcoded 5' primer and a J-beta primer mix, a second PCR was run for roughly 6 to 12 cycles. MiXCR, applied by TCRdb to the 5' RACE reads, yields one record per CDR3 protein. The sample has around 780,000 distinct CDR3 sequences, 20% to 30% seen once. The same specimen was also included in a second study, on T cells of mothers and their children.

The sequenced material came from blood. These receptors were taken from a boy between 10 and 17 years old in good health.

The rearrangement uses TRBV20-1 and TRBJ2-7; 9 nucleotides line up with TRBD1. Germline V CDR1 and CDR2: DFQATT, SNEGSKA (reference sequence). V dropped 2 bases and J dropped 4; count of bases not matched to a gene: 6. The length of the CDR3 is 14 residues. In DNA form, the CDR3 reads TGCAGTGCTAGAAAGGACAGGGGTTTTTACGAGCAGTACTTC. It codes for CSARKDRGFYEQYF.

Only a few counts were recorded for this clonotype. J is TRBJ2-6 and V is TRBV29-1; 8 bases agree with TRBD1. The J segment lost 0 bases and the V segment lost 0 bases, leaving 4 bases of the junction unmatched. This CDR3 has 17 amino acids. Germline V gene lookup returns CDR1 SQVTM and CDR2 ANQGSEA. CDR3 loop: CSVEEGQGDSGANVLTF. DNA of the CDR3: TGCAGCGTTGAAGAAGGACAGGGAGACTCTGGGGCCAACGTCCTGACTTTC.

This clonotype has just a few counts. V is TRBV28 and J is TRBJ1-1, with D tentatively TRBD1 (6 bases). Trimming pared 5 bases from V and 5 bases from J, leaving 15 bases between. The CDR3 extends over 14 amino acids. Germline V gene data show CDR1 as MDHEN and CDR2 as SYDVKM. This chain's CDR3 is CASSPHREITEAFF. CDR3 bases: TGTGCCAGCAGTCCCCACAGGGAAATTACTGAAGCTTTCTTT.

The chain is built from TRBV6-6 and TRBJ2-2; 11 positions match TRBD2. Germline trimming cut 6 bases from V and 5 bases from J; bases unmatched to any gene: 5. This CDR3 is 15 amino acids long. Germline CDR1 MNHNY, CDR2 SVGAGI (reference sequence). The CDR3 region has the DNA TGTGCCAGCAGCTATCTAGCGGGGGGTACCGGGGAGCTGTTTTTT. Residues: CASSYLAGGTGELFF.

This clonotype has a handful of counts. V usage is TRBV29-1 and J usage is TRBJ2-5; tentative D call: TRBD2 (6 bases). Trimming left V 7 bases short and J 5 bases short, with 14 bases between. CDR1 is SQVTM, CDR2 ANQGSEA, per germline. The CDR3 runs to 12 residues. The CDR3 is CSAGELEETQYF. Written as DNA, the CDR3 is TGCAGCGCGGGGGAACTGGAGGAGACCCAGTACTTC. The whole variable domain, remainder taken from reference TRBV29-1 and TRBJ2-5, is SAVISQKPSRDICQRGTSLTIQCQVDSQVTMMFWYRQQPGQSLTLIATANQGSEATYESGFVIDKFPISRPNLTFSTLTVSNMSPEDSSIYLCSAGELEETQYFGPGTRLLVL.

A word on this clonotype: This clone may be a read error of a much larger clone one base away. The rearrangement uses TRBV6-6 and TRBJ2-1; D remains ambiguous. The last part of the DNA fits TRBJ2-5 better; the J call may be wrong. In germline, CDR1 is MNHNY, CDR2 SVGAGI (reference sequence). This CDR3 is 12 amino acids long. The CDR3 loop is CASSYVLETQYF. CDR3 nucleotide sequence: TGTGCCAGCAGTTACGTTTTGGAGACCCAGTACTTC.

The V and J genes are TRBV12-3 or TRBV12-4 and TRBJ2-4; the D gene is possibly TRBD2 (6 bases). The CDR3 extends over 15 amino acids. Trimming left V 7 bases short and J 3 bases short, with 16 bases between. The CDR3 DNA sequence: TGTGCCAGCACCAATATGGAGGGAAACAAAAACATTCAGTACTTC. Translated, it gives CASTNMEGNKNIQYF.

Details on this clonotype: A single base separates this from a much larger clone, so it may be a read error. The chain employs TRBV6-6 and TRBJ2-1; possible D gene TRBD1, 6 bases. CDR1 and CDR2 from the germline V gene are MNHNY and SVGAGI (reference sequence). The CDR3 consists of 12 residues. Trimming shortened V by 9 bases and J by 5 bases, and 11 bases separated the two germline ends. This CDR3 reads CASITGHNEQFF. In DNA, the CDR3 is TGTGCCAGTATAACAGGGCACAATGAGCAGTTCTTC.

Here the CDR3 reads CASSRGTVRIEKLFF. The CDR3, as DNA: TGTGCCAGCAGTAGGGGGACAGTACGGATTGAAAAACTGTTTTTT. The rearrangement links TRBV2 to TRBJ1-4, with 7 bases fitting TRBD1. Per the germline V gene, CDR1 is SNHLY and CDR2 is FYNNEI. V trimming: 5 bases; J trimming: 7 bases; junction bases outside the gene matches: 10. The CDR3 totals 15 residues.

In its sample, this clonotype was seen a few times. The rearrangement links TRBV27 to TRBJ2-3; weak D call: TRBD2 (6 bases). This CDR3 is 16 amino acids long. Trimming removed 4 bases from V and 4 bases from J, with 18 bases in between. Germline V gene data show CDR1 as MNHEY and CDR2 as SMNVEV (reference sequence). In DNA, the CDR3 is TGTGCCAGCAGTTCCCTCGGGACTTCCGTCGCAGATACGCAGTATTTT. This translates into CASSSLGTSVADTQYF.

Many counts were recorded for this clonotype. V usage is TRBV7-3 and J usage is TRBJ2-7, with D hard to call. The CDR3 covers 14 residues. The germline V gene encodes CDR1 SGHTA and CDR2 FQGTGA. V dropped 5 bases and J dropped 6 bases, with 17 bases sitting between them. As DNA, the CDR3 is TGTGCCAGCAGCCCAGGTGGTGCGGTGGGCGAGCAGTACTTC. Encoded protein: CASSPGGAVGEQYF.

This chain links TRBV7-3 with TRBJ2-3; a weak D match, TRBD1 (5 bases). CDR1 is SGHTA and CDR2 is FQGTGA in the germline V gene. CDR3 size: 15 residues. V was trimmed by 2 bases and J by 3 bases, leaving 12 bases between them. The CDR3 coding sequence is TGTGCCAGCAGCTTATTAGGGGCTCGGACAGATACGCAGTATTTT. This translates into CASSLLGARTDTQYF.

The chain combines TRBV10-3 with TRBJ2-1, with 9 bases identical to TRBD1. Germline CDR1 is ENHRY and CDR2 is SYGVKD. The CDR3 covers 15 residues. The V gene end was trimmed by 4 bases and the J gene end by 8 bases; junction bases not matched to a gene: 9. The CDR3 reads CAISGGTGSKDEQFF. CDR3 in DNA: TGTGCCATCAGTGGGGGGACAGGGAGTAAGGATGAGCAGTTCTTC.

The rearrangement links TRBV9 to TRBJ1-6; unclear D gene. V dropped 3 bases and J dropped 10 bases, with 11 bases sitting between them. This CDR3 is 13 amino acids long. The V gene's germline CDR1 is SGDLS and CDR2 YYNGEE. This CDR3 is CASSADMGSPLHF. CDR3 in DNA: TGTGCCAGCAGCGCCGACATGGGGTCACCCCTCCACTTT.